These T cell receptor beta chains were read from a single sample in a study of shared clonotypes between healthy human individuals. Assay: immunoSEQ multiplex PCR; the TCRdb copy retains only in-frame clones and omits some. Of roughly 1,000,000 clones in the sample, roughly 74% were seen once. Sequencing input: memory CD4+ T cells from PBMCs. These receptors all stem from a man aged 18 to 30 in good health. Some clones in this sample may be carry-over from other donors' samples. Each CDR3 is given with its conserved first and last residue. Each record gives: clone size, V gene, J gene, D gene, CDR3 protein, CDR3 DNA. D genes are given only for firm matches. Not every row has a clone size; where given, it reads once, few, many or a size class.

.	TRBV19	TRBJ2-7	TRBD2	CASSTTSGKVGSYEQYF	TGTGCCAGTAGTACCACTAGCGGGAAAGTAGGCTCCTACGAGCAGTACTTC
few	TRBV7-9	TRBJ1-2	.	CASSPSDSFYGYTF	TGTGCCAGCAGCCCCTCGGACAGCTTCTATGGCTACACCTTC
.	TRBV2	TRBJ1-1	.	CASVEEMNTEAFF	TGTGCCAGCGTCGAGGAAATGAACACTGAAGCTTTCTTT
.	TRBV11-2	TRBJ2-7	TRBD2	CASSRVTSGRASPYEQYF	TGTGCCAGCAGCCGAGTCACTAGCGGGAGGGCCTCCCCTTACGAGCAGTACTTC
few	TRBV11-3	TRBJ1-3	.	CASSFKVDLLSGNTIYF	TGTGCCAGCAGCTTTAAGGTCGACCTACTCTCTGGAAACACCATATATTTT
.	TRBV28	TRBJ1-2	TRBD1	CASSETGGNYGYTF	TGTGCCAGCAGCGAGACAGGGGGCAACTATGGCTACACCTTC
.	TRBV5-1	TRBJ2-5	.	CASSLFQGQETQYF	TGCGCCAGCAGCTTGTTCCAGGGCCAAGAGACCCAGTACTTC
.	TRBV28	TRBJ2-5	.	CASTLSPATGTQYF	TGTGCCAGCACCCTTTCACCAGCCACGGGGACCCAGTACTTC
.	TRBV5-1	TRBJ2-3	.	CASSLPDVWDTQYF	TGCGCCAGCAGCTTGCCGGATGTCTGGGATACGCAGTATTTT
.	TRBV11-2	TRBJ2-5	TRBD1	CATGPDRGLETQYF	TGTGCCACGGGGCCAGACAGGGGGCTGGAGACCCAGTACTTC